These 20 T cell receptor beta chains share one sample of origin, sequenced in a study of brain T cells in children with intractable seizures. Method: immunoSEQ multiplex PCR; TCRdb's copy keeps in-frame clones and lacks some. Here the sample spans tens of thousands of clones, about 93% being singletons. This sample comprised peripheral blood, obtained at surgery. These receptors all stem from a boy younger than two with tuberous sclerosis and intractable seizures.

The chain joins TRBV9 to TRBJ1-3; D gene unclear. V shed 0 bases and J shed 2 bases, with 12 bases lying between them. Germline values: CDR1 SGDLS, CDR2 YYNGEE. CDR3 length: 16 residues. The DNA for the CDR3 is TGTGCCAGCAGCGTAGAGCCGAGTGGAACTGGAAACACCATATATTTT. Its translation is CASSVEPSGTGNTIYF. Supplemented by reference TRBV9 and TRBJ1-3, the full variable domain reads DSGVTQTPKHLITATGQRVTLRCSPRSGDLSVYWYQQSLDQGLQFLIQYYNGEERAKGNILERFSAQQFPDLHSELNLSSLELGDSALYFCASSVEPSGTGNTIYFGEGSWLTVV.

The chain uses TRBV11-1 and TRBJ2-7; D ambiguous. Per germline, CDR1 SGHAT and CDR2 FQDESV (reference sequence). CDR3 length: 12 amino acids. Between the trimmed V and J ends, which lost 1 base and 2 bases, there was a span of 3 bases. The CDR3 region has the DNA TGTGCCAGCAGCTTAGACACCTACGAGCAGTACTTC. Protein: CASSLDTYEQYF.

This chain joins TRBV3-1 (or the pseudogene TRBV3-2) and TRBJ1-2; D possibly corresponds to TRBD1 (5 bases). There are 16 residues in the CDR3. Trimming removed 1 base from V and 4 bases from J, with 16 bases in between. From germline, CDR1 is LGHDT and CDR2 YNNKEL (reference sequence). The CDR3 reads CASSQGNRSLSYGYTF. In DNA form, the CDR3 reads TGTGCCAGCAGCCAAGGAAACAGGTCGCTCAGCTATGGCTACACCTTC.

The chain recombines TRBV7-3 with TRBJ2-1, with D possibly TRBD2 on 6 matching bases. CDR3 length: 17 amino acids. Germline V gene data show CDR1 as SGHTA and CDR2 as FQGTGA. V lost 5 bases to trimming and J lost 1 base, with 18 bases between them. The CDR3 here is CASSRDAGLASYNEQFF. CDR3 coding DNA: TGTGCCAGCAGCCGGGACGCTGGGCTAGCGTCCTACAATGAGCAGTTCTTC.

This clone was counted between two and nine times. DNA of the CDR3: TGTGCCAGCAGCTTAGTAGGAGGCGAGACCCAGTACTTC. Translation gives CASSLVGGETQYF. V usage is TRBV7-8 and J usage is TRBJ2-5; a possible D gene is TRBD2 (5 bases). From germline, CDR1 is SGHVS and CDR2 FQNEAQ. The V and J ends lost 1 base and 5 bases respectively, with 8 bases between them. CDR3 length: 13 amino acids.

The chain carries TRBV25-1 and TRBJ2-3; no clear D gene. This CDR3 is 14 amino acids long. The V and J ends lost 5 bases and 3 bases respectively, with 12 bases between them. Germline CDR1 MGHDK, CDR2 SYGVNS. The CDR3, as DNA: TGTGCCAGCAGTCCCCCCCTAGTAACAGATACGCAGTATTTT. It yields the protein CASSPPLVTDTQYF.

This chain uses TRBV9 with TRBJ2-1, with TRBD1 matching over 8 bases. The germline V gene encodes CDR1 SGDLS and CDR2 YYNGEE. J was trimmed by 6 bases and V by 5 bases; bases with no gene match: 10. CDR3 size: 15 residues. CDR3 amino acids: CASSSDRDTSNEQFF. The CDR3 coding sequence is TGTGCCAGCAGTTCGGACAGGGACACTTCCAATGAGCAGTTCTTC.

CDR3 nucleotides: TGTGCCAGCAGTTCGGACAGACTGGCCTATGGCTACACCTTC. This encodes CASSSDRLAYGYTF. This chain links TRBV28 with TRBJ1-2; weak D call: TRBD1 (6 bases). Trimming stripped 4 bases from V and 4 bases from J, with 13 bases between. Germline V lookup: CDR1 MDHEN, CDR2 SYDVKM. CDR3 length equals 14 residues.

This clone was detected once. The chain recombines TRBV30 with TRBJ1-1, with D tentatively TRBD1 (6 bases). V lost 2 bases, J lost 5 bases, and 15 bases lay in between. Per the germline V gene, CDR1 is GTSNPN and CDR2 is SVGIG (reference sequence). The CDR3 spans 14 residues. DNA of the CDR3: TGTGCCTGGAGTCCTGGACAGCGAGGGACTGAAGCTTTCTTT. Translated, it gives CAWSPGQRGTEAFF. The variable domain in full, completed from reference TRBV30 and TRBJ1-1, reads SQTIHQWPATLVQPVGSPLSLECTVEGTSNPNLYWYRQAAGRGLQLLFYSVGIGQISSEVPQNLSASRPQDRQFILSSKKLLLSDSGFYLCAWSPGQRGTEAFFGQGTRLTVV.

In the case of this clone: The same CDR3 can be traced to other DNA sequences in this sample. The CDR3: CASSLTGGYNEQFF. CDR3 in DNA: TGTGCCAGCAGCTTAACAGGGGGTTACAATGAGCAGTTCTTC. The chain links TRBV7-3 to TRBJ2-1, with D possibly being TRBD1 (6 bases). The V gene lost 0 bases and the J gene lost 4 bases, with 7 bases spanning the gap. CDR1 and CDR2 from the germline V gene are SGHTA and FQGTGA. The CDR3 is 14 amino acids.

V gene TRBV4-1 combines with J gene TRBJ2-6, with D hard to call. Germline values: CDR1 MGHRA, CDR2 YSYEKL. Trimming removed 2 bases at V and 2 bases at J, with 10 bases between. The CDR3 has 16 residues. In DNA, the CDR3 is TGCGCCAGCAGCCAACCTCGGACGGCTGGGGCCAACGTCCTGACTTTC. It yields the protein CASSQPRTAGANVLTF.

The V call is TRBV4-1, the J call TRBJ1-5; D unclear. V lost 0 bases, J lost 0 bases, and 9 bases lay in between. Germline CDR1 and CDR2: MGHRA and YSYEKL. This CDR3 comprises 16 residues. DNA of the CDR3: TGCGCCAGCAGCCAAGAAGAAGGATATAGCAATCAGCCCCAGCATTTT. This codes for CASSQEEGYSNQPQHF.

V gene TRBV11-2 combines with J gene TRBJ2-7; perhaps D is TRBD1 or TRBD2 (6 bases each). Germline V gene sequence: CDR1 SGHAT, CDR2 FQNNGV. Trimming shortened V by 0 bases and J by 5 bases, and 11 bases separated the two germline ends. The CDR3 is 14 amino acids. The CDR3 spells CASSLEGGYDEQYF. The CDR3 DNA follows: TGTGCCAGCAGCTTAGAGGGGGGCTACGACGAGCAGTACTTC.

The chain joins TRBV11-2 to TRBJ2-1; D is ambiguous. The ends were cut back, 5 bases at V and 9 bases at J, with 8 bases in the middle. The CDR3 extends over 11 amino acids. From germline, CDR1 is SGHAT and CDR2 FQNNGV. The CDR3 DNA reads TGTGCCAGCAGCCTAAAGAGTGAGCAGTTCTTC. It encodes CASSLKSEQFF.

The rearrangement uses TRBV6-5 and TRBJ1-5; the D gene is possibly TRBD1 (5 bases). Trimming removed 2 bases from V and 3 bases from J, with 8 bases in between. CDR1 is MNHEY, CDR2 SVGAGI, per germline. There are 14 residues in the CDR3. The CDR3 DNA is TGTGCCAGCAGTTACAAGGGGTCCAATCAGCCCCAGCATTTT. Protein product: CASSYKGSNQPQHF.

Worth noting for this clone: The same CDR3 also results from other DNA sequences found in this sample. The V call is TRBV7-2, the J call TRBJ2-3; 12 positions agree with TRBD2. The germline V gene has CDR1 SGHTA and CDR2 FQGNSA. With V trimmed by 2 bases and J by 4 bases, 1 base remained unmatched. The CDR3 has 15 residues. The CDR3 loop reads CASSLLAGGPDTQYF. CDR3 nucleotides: TGTGCCAGCAGCTTACTAGCGGGGGGGCCAGATACGCAGTATTTT.

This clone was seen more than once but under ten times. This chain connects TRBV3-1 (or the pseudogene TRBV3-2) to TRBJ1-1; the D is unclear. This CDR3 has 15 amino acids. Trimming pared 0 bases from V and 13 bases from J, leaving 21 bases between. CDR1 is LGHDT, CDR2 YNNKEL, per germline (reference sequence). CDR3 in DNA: TGTGCCAGCAGCCAAGATCTAAGTGGACCCACGGATGGTTTCTTT. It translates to CASSQDLSGPTDGFF.

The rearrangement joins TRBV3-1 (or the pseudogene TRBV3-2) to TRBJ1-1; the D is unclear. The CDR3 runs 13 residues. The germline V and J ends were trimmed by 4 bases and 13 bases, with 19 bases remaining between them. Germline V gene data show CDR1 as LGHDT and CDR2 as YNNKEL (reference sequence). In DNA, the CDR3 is TGTGCCAGCAGCCTCGGAGACACTGGTTGGGTTTTCTTT. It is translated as CASSLGDTGWVFF.

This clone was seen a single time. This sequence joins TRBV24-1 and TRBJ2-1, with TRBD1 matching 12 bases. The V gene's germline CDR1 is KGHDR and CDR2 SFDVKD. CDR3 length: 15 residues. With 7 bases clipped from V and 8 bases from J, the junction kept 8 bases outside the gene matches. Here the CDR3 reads CATRPGTGGSYEQFF. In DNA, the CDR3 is TGTGCCACCAGGCCCGGGACAGGGGGCAGCTATGAGCAGTTCTTC.

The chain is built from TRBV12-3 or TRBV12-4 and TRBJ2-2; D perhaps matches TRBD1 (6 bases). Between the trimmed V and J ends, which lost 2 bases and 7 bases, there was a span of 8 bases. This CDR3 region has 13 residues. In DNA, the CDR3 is TGTGCCAGCAGTTTACAAGGGGGCGGGGAGCTGTTTTTT. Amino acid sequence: CASSLQGGGELFF.